The rows below give T cell receptor beta chains drawn from one sample of a study of blood T cells in healthy people across ages. Using its own MiXCR run on the 5' RACE reads, TCRdb lists one record per CDR3 protein. In the table there are 800,000 or so distinct CDR3 sequences, roughly 46% of which are singletons. The material sequenced was blood. The origin of the receptors is a man older than 75 in good health. CDR3s include the opening cysteine and the closing phenylalanine or tryptophan. D genes are given only for firm matches. Some rows have no size entry. The others give once, few or many, or a class for an expanded clone.

v_call,d_call,clone_size,j_call,cdr3_nt,cdr3_aa
TRBV12-3/TRBV12-4,.,.,TRBJ1-3,TGTGCCTGCAGTTTCCGGTCCTTACAGGGTTCTGGAAACACCATATATTTT,CACSFRSLQGSGNTIYF
TRBV7-2,.,many,TRBJ2-3,TGTGCCAGCAGCCTCCTTTCCGGACCGAGCACAGATACGCAGTATTTT,CASSLLSGPSTDTQYF
TRBV20-1,.,few,TRBJ2-5,TGCAGTGCTCCCCGGGTAGGGATGGTCTCAGAGACCCAGTACTTC,CSAPRVGMVSETQYF
TRBV7-2,.,.,TRBJ2-4,TGTGCCAGCAGCTTAGTGGACAACCAGCTAGCCAAAAACATTCAGTACTTC,CASSLVDNQLAKNIQYF
TRBV7-6,TRBD1,.,TRBJ2-1,TGTGCCAGCAGCCAACTGACAGGGGGCAATGAGCGGTTCTTC,CASSQLTGGNERFF
TRBV24-1,.,.,TRBJ1-5,TGTGCCACCAGTGACTCCGGGTACGTGGGCAATCAGCCCCAGCATTTT,CATSDSGYVGNQPQHF
TRBV20-1,.,.,TRBJ2-7,TGCAGTGCTAGCGGGGGGCTGACTTCTTACGAGCAGTACTTC,CSASGGLTSYEQYF
TRBV30,.,.,TRBJ1-2,TGTGCCTGGAGCGCCTTTAGCGGACCCTATGGCTACACCTTC,CAWSAFSGPYGYTF
TRBV3-1,.,.,TRBJ2-2,TGTGCCAGCAGCCCGGGAGCTAGTAATACCGGGGAGCTGTTTTTT,CASSPGASNTGELFF
TRBV6-6,.,few,TRBJ2-6,TGTGCCCCCGCGGAGGAGTTGTTATCTGGGGCCAACGTCCTGACTTTC,CAPAEELLSGANVLTF
TRBV20-1,.,.,TRBJ2-1,TGCAGCAGGGAATCCTACAATGAGCAGTTCTTC,CSRESYNEQFF
TRBV5-1,TRBD2,few,TRBJ2-1,TGCGCCAGCAGCTTGGTTAGCGGGAGGACCAATGAGCAGTTCTTC,CASSLVSGRTNEQFF
TRBV15,.,once,TRBJ2-5,TGTGCCACCAGCAGAGATGAGAAAGGCCAAGAGACCCAGTACTTC,CATSRDEKGQETQYF
TRBV29-1,.,.,TRBJ2-1,TGCAGCGTTGCGGAGTTAAATGAGCAGTTCTTC,CSVAELNEQFF
TRBV12-3/TRBV12-4,TRBD2,.,TRBJ2-3,TGTGCCTGCAATCCAGGACTAGCGGGAGTGGGTACGCAGTATTTT,CACNPGLAGVGTQYF
TRBV27,.,few,TRBJ2-7,TGTGCCAGCAATAATCTGGGGCACTCCTACGAGCAGTACTTC,CASNNLGHSYEQYF
TRBV6-4,.,.,TRBJ1-6,TGTGCCAGCAGTGACGACAGAAATTCACCCCTCCACTTT,CASSDDRNSPLHF
TRBV12-3/TRBV12-4,.,many,TRBJ2-5,TGTGCCAGCAGTTTACGGGCAGCGGGAGAGACCCAGTACTTC,CASSLRAAGETQYF